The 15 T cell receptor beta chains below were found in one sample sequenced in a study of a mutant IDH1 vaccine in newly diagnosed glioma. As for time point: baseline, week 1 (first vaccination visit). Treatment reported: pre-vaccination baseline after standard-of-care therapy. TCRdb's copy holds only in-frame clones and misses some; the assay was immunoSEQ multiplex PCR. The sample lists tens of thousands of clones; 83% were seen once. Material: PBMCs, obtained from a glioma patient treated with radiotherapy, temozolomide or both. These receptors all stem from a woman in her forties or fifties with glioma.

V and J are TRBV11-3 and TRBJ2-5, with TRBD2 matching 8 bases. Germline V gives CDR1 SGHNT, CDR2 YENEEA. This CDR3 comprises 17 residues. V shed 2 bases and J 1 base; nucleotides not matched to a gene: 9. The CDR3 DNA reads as TGTGCCAGCAGCTTACCCAGGGCGGGGGGCCCCCAAGAGACCCAGTACTTC. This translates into CASSLPRAGGPQETQYF.

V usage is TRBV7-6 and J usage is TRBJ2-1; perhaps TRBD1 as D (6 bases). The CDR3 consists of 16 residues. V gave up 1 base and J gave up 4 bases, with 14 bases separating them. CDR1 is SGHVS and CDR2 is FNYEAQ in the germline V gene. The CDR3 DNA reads TGTGCCAGCAGCTTAGTGGCCAGGGGAAGTTACAATGAGCAGTTCTTC. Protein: CASSLVARGSYNEQFF.

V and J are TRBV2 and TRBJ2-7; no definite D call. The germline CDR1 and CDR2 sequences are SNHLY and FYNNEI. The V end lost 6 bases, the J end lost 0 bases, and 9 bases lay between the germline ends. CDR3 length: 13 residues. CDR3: CASRADSSYEQYF. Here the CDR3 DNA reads TGTGCCAGCAGGGCGGATAGCTCCTACGAGCAGTACTTC.

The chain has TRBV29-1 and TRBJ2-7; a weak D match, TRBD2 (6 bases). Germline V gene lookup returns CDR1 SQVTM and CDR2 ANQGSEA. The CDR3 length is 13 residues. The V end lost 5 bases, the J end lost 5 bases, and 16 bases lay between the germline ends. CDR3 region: CSVKGQGGHEQYF. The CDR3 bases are TGCAGCGTTAAAGGGCAGGGAGGACACGAGCAGTACTTC.

The CDR3, as DNA: TGTGCCAGCAGCGCAGGGACAGCTTATAATTCACCCCTCCACTTT. This encodes CASSAGTAYNSPLHF. The chain joins TRBV9 to TRBJ1-6, with 7 bases fitting TRBD1. From germline, CDR1 is SGDLS and CDR2 YYNGEE. CDR3 length equals 15 residues. J was trimmed by 4 bases and V by 3 bases; bases with no gene match: 4.

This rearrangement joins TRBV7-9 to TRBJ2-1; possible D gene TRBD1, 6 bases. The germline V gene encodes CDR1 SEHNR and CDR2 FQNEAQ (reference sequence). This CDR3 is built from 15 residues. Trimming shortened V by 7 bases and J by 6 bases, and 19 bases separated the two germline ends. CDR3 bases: TGTGCCAGCACCTTGTCCTCAGGGGCCACCAATGAGCAGTTCTTC. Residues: CASTLSSGATNEQFF.

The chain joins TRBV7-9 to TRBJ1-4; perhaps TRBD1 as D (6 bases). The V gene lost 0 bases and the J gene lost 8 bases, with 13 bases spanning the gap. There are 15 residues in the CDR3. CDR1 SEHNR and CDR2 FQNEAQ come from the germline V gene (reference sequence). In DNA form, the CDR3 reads TGTGCCAGCAGCTTAGCACGGGGGCTCATCGAAAAACTGTTTTTT. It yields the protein CASSLARGLIEKLFF.

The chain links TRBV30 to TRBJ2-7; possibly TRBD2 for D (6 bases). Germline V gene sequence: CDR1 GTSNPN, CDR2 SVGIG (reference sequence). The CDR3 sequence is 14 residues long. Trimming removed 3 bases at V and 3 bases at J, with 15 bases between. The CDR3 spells CAWSQGTGDYEQYF. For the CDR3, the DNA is TGTGCCTGGAGCCAAGGGACGGGGGACTACGAGCAGTACTTC.

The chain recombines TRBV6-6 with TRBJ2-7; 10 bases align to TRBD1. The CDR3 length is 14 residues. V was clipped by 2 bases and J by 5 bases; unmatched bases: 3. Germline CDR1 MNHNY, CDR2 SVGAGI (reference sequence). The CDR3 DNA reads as TGTGCCAGCAGTTACGGGACAGGGGATAACGAGCAGTACTTC. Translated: CASSYGTGDNEQYF.

CDR3 DNA sequence: TGTGCCAGCAGCTTTTCTCCGGGTGAGCAGTTCTTC. Translating gives CASSFSPGEQFF. V usage is TRBV11-3 and J usage is TRBJ2-1, with D uncertain. V lost 3 bases and J 9 bases, leaving 9 bases between the germline ends. This CDR3 is 12 amino acids long. Germline V gives CDR1 SGHNT, CDR2 YENEEA. Supplemented by reference TRBV11-3 and TRBJ2-1, the full variable domain reads EAGVVQSPRYKIIEKKQPVAFWCNPISGHNTLYWYLQNLGQGPELLIRYENEEAVDDSQLPKDRFSAERLKGVDSTLKIQPAELGDSAVYLCASSFSPGEQFFGPGTRLTVL.

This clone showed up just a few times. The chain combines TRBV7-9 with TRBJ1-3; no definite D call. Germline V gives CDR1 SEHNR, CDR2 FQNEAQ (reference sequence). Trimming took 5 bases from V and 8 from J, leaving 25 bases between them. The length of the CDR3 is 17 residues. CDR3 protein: CASSLNPPRSGWDTIYF. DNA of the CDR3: TGTGCCAGCAGCCTCAATCCCCCCAGGTCCGGGTGGGACACCATATATTTT. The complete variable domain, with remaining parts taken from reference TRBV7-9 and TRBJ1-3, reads DTGVSQNPRHKITKRGQNVTFRCDPISEHNRLYWYRQTLGQGPEFLTYFQNEAQLEKSRLLSDRFSAERPKGSFSTLEIQRTEQGDSAMYLCASSLNPPRSGWDTIYFGEGSWLTVV.

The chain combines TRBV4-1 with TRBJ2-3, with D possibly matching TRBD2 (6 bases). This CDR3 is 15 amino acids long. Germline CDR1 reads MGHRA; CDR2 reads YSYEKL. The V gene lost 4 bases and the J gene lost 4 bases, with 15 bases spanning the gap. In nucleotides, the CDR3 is TGCGCCAGCAGCCCCGAGACTAGTCCCGCAGATACGCAGTATTTT. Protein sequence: CASSPETSPADTQYF.

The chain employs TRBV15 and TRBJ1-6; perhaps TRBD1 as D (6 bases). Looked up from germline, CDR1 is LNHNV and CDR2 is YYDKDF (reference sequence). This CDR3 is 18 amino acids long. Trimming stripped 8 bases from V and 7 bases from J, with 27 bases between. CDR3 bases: TGTGCCACCCTCAAAACAGTAAAGGGGGAAAGGAAGAATTCACCCCTCCACTTT. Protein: CATLKTVKGERKNSPLHF.

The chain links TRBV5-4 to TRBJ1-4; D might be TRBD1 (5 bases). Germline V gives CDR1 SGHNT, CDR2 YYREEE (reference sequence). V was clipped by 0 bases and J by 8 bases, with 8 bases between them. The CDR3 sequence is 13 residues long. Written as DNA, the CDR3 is TGTGCCAGCAGCTTGGCAGGGTCCGAAAAACTGTTTTTT. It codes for CASSLAGSEKLFF. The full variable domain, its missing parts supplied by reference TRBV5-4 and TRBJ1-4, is ETGVTQSPTHLIKTRGQQVTLRCSSQSGHNTVSWYQQALGQGPQFIFQYYREEENGRGNFPPRFSGLQFPNYSSELNVNALELDDSALYLCASSLAGSEKLFFGSGTQLSVL.

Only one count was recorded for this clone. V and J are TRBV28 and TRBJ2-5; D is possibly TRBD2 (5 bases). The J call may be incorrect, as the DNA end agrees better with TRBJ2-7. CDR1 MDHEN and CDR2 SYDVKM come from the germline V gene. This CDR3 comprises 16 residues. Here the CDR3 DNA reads TGTGCCAGCAGTTTGTCCCGGACTCTACCCAAGGACGAGCAGTACTTC. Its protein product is CASSLSRTLPKDEQYF.